Presented here are 26 T cell receptor beta chains from one specimen sequenced in a study of T cell responses to AZD1222 COVID-19 vaccine. TCRdb's table, derived via immunoSEQ multiplex PCR, lists solely in-frame clones and lacks some. This sample has under 130,000 clones, with just under 95% found just once. The sample in question was peripheral blood, obtained on day 0 of AZD1222 vaccination. These TCRs come from an adult in good health.

The chain uses TRBV6-5 and TRBJ1-2; D is unclear. The germline V gene encodes CDR1 MNHEY and CDR2 SVGAGI. The V gene lost 11 bases and the J gene lost 2 bases, with 18 bases spanning the gap. The CDR3 is 14 amino acids. The chain's CDR3 is CACLNIPSNYGYTF. The CDR3 nucleotides read TGTGCCTGTTTGAATATCCCGTCGAACTATGGCTACACCTTC.

The chain links TRBV12-3 or TRBV12-4 to TRBJ2-3, with D uncertain. V was cut by 7 bases and J by 0 bases, with 8 bases left in between. The CDR3 covers 13 residues. The DNA for the CDR3 is TGTGCCAGCAAAAAGGACAGCACAGATACGCAGTATTTT. Its protein is CASKKDSTDTQYF.

The V gene is TRBV21-1, the J gene TRBJ1-2; the table's TRBD1 call for D was not verified on the DNA. TRBV21-1 is tagged as a pseudogene. This CDR3 spans 16 amino acids. The CDR3 nucleotides are TGTGCCAGCAGCAGGGACAGGGGCTCTACTAACTATGGCTACACCTTC. Its translation is CASSRDRGSTNYGYTF.

This clone has a single count. The chain joins TRBV25-1 to TRBJ1-2; D is unresolved. Per germline, CDR1 MGHDK and CDR2 SYGVNS. The V and J ends lost 4 bases and 6 bases respectively, with 9 bases between them. This CDR3 is built from 12 residues. CDR3 region: CASSGNIHGYTF. CDR3 sequence (DNA): TGTGCCAGCAGTGGAAACATACATGGCTACACCTTC.

This sequence joins TRBV5-5 and TRBJ1-3; D not certain. Germline-derived CDR1 and CDR2 are SGHKS and YYEKEE (reference sequence). Trimming removed 2 bases at V and 0 bases at J, with 9 bases between. The CDR3 spans 15 residues. The CDR3 DNA follows: TGTGCCAGCAGCTTAGTCATGGACTCTGGAAACACCATATATTTT. Translated, it gives CASSLVMDSGNTIYF.

The chain joins TRBV9 to TRBJ2-3, with D tentatively TRBD1 (6 bases). This CDR3 spans 16 amino acids. CDR1 and CDR2 (germline): SGDLS, YYNGEE. V gave up 0 bases and J gave up 2 bases, with 13 bases separating them. CDR3 sequence reads: CASSVGADSFTDTQYF. CDR3 sequence (DNA): TGTGCCAGCAGCGTAGGGGCGGACAGCTTCACAGATACGCAGTATTTT.

The chain carries TRBV5-5 and TRBJ2-2; D possibly uses TRBD1 or TRBD2 (6 bases each). Trimming stripped 4 bases from V and 2 bases from J, with 15 bases between. The CDR3 runs 16 residues. Per the germline V gene, CDR1 is SGHKS and CDR2 is YYEKEE (reference sequence). The CDR3 here is CASSPRGEVNTGELFF. CDR3 sequence (DNA): TGTGCCAGCAGCCCGAGGGGGGAAGTAAACACCGGGGAGCTGTTTTTT.

The chain uses TRBV10-3 and TRBJ1-1, with a weak D call TRBD1 (6 bases). The CDR3 runs to 12 residues. Germline CDR1 is ENHRY and CDR2 is SYGVKD. The V end was cut by 2 bases, the J end by 5 bases, with 6 bases between. The CDR3 sequence: CAISETGTEAFF. CDR3 nucleotide sequence: TGTGCCATCAGTGAGACAGGGACTGAAGCTTTCTTT.

V and J are TRBV4-2 and TRBJ1-1; D is unclear. The CDR3 consists of 12 residues. V lost 1 base and J lost 11, with 11 bases in between. Germline CDR1 and CDR2: LGHNA and YNFKEQ. The CDR3 spells CASSQGTEKAFF. CDR3 DNA: TGTGCCAGCAGCCAAGGAACCGAAAAGGCTTTCTTT.

The V call is TRBV19, the J call TRBJ1-2; possibly TRBD1 for D (5 bases). CDR1 is LNHDA, CDR2 SQIVND, per germline (reference sequence). CDR3 size: 13 residues. V gave up 5 bases and J gave up 4 bases, with 11 bases separating them. This CDR3 reads CASSSGRGYGYTF. The CDR3 DNA is TGTGCCAGTAGTTCGGGACGAGGCTATGGCTACACCTTC.

The chain employs TRBV6-5 and TRBJ1-2, with D hard to call. This CDR3 has 15 amino acids. Germline CDR1 reads MNHEY; CDR2 reads SVGAGI. Between the trimmed V and J ends, which lost 6 bases and 2 bases, there was a span of 16 bases. The CDR3 DNA follows: TGTGCCAGCAGCCCCACCCGGACCACCAACTATGGCTACACCTTC. Its translation: CASSPTRTTNYGYTF.

The CDR3 region has the DNA TGCGCCAGCAGTGGACAGGGGTTTGAGCAGTTCTTC. Translation gives CASSGQGFEQFF. The chain carries TRBV10-1 and TRBJ2-1; 8 nucleotides align to TRBD1. Looked up from germline, CDR1 is WNHNN and CDR2 is SYGVQD (reference sequence). The J segment lost 9 bases and the V segment lost 4 bases, leaving 2 bases of the junction unmatched. CDR3 length equals 12 residues.

The chain employs TRBV7-8 and TRBJ2-5, with a weak D call TRBD1 (7 bases). From germline, CDR1 is SGHVS and CDR2 FQNEAQ. Trimming took off 5 bases at V and 5 bases at J, with 18 bases between the two ends. This CDR3 spans 15 amino acids. CDR3 nucleotide sequence: TGTGCCAGCAGCACACGACAGGGAGGATTGGAGACCCAGTACTTC. This gives the protein CASSTRQGGLETQYF.

In DNA, the CDR3 is TGTGCCAGCAGTGAGAAGAGCAACAGGGGATTAAGCACAGATACGCAGTATTTT. It specifies CASSEKSNRGLSTDTQYF. V is TRBV2 and J is TRBJ2-3; TRBD1 aligns across 7 bases. Germline CDR1 is SNHLY and CDR2 is FYNNEI. The CDR3 is 18 residues long. The V segment lost 3 bases and the J segment 0 bases; nucleotides outside the gene matches: 12.

This chain links TRBV3-1 (or the pseudogene TRBV3-2) with TRBJ1-1; D call uncertain. Germline CDR1 is LGHDT and CDR2 is YNNKEL (reference sequence). V was trimmed by 3 bases and J by 2 bases, leaving 10 bases between them. There are 14 residues in the CDR3. In nucleotides, the CDR3 is TGTGCCAGCAGCCAGTATATCCTAAACACTGAAGCTTTCTTT. It specifies CASSQYILNTEAFF.

In the case of this clone: The junction departs from the called germline gene at one end, perhaps through a read error. The gene calls are TRBV10-2 and TRBJ2-1; 9 nucleotides align to TRBD2. CDR3 size: 14 residues. From germline, CDR1 is WSHSY and CDR2 SAAADI. The CDR3 region has the DNA TGCGCCAGCCGTGATAGCGGGAGACTAAATGAGCAGTTCTTC. Translating it yields CASRDSGRLNEQFF.

The V gene is TRBV30, the J gene TRBJ1-2; tentative D call: TRBD1 (6 bases). The germline V gene has CDR1 GTSNPN and CDR2 SVGIG (reference sequence). The V end was cut by 1 base, the J end by 8 bases, with 14 bases between. The CDR3 runs to 13 residues. CDR3 loop: CAWSEGSGGGYTF. The CDR3 DNA reads TGTGCCTGGAGTGAGGGCTCGGGGGGCGGCTACACCTTC.

This clone has a handful of counts. The chain carries TRBV27 and TRBJ1-4; D perhaps matches TRBD1 (5 bases). Per germline, CDR1 MNHEY and CDR2 SMNVEV (reference sequence). V lost 8 bases and J lost 5, with 12 bases in between. The CDR3 loop spans 13 amino acids. The CDR3 DNA is TGTGCCAGCTCCTGGGGCAGGAATGAAAAACTGTTTTTT. It encodes CASSWGRNEKLFF.

This rearrangement joins TRBV2 to TRBJ2-5; no firm D call. V was clipped by 4 bases and J by 0 bases, with 6 bases between them. This CDR3 has 13 residues. Germline assignment: CDR1 SNHLY and CDR2 FYNNEI. The CDR3 region has the DNA TGTGCCAGCAGTGGACTCGACCAAGAGACCCAGTACTTC. As protein: CASSGLDQETQYF.

V usage is TRBV3-1 (or the pseudogene TRBV3-2) and J usage is TRBJ1-3, with D tentatively TRBD1 (5 bases). V was trimmed by 2 bases and J by 0 bases, leaving 11 bases between them. Germline V lookup: CDR1 LGHDT, CDR2 YNNKEL (reference sequence). CDR3 size: 16 residues. The CDR3, as DNA: TGTGCCAGCAGCCAACGGGGCAGGAGCTCTGGAAACACCATATATTTT. Its translation: CASSQRGRSSGNTIYF.

V usage is TRBV3-1 (or the pseudogene TRBV3-2) and J usage is TRBJ1-5; D not resolved. The V and J ends lost 0 bases and 3 bases respectively, with 6 bases between them. The CDR3 extends over 14 amino acids. Germline V gene sequence: CDR1 LGHDT, CDR2 YNNKEL (reference sequence). DNA of the CDR3: TGTGCCAGCAGCCAAGATCACAACAATCAGCCCCAGCATTTT. Its protein is CASSQDHNNQPQHF.

J is TRBJ1-5 and V is TRBV2, with 9 bases that match TRBD1. The V gene end was trimmed by 4 bases and the J gene end by 2 bases; junction bases not matched to a gene: 0. The germline V gene encodes CDR1 SNHLY and CDR2 FYNNEI. The CDR3 runs 14 residues. CDR3 sequence (DNA): TGTGCCAGCAGTGGGACAGGGGGCAATCAGCCCCAGCATTTT. Its protein is CASSGTGGNQPQHF.

The chain uses TRBV20-1 and TRBJ1-5; D gene unclear. Germline-derived CDR1 and CDR2 are DFQATT and SNEGSKA (reference sequence). With 7 bases removed from V and 5 bases from J, the gap between germline ends came to 9 bases. The CDR3 is 11 amino acids. The CDR3 nucleotides read TGCAGTGTCGGAGACTATCAGCCCCAGCATTTT. Translating gives CSVGDYQPQHF.

The rearrangement links TRBV4-3 to TRBJ1-1, with TRBD1 identical over 8 bases. The germline gives CDR1 LGHNA, CDR2 YSLEER. After removal of 2 bases from V and 1 base from J, the junction contained 6 bases not matched to a gene. The CDR3 sequence is 16 residues long. The CDR3 protein is CASSQHVTGGNTEAFF. DNA of the CDR3: TGCGCCAGCAGCCAACACGTTACAGGGGGGAACACTGAAGCTTTCTTT.

The chain has TRBV29-1 and TRBJ2-3; 7 nucleotides line up with TRBD2. Germline CDR1 is SQVTM and CDR2 is ANQGSEA. V lost 4 bases, J lost 8 bases, and 12 bases stayed unmatched. This CDR3 contains 14 residues. The CDR3: CSVVASAGITTQYF. CDR3 sequence (DNA): TGCAGCGTTGTGGCGTCAGCGGGGATTACTACGCAGTATTTT.

The chain uses TRBV25-1 and TRBJ2-1; 7 nucleotides match TRBD1. The V segment lost 1 base and the J segment 6 bases; nucleotides outside the gene matches: 9. This CDR3 is 16 amino acids long. In germline, CDR1 is MGHDK, CDR2 SYGVNS. CDR3 protein: CASSESATGNSNEQFF. The CDR3 DNA is TGTGCCAGCAGTGAATCCGCGACAGGGAATAGCAATGAGCAGTTCTTC. The complete variable domain, with remaining parts taken from reference TRBV25-1 and TRBJ2-1, reads EADIYQTPRYLVIGTGKKITLECSQTMGHDKMYWYQQDPGMELHLIHYSYGVNSTEKGDLSSESTVSRIRTEHFPLTLESARPSHTSQYLCASSESATGNSNEQFFGPGTRLTVL.